Below are 8 T cell receptor beta chains sequenced from a single sample in a study of tumor and adjacent non-tumor tissue in lung cancer. This sample's RNA came from whole unsorted tissue. More than 3 cm separated this lung sample from the edge of the tumor. The library came from three nested PCR rounds adapted from ARM-PCR protocols. TCRdb ran MiXCR on the multiplex PCR reads and lists one entry per CDR3 protein. The data contain about 98,000 distinct CDR3 sequences, 75% to 85% of them seen just once; the ten biggest clones take up 30%. Sequencing was done on a sample of distant non-tumor lung tissue. The receptors here all came from a man in his sixties with small cell lung cancer.

Note on this clonotype: At one boundary the junction diverges from the germline segment, which might be a read error. The CDR3 sequence is CASSYYPLYQHQHF. CDR3 sequence (DNA): TGTGCCAGCAGCTATTATCCGCTATATCAGCACCAGCATTTT. The chain links TRBV5-5 to TRBJ1-5; D remains unclear. The length of the CDR3 is 14 residues. From germline, CDR1 is SGHKS and CDR2 YYEKEE (reference sequence). Full variable domain (rest looked up from reference TRBV5-5 and TRBJ1-5): DAGVTQSPTHLIKTRGQQVTLRCSPISGHKSVSWYQQVLGQGPQFIFQYYEKEERGRGNFPDRFSARQFPNYSSELNVNALLLGDSALYLCASSYYPLYQHQHFGDGTRLSIL.

The rearrangement links TRBV11-2 to TRBJ2-1; D uncertain. Germline V gene sequence: CDR1 SGHAT, CDR2 FQNNGV. Between the trimmed V and J ends, which lost 7 bases and 9 bases, there was a span of 19 bases. The length of the CDR3 is 14 residues. The CDR3 DNA sequence: TGTGCCAGCAATTTAGAGGCAGTGTTGGTTGAGCAGTTCTTC. The encoded protein is CASNLEAVLVEQFF.

As to this clonotype: A read error may produce the germline difference seen at one junction end. The chain uses TRBV11-2 and TRBJ1-1; D may be TRBD1 (5 bases). The CDR3 has 17 residues. Germline-derived CDR1 and CDR2 are SGHAT and FQNNGV. CDR3 DNA sequence: TGTGCCAGCAGCTTAACAAGGGGCGTGAGTAGGAACACTGAAGTTTTCTTT. This codes for CASSLTRGVSRNTEVFF.

A note on this clonotype: The conserved final phenylalanine or tryptophan is absent from the CDR3, which likely points to a read error. V gene TRBV12-3 or TRBV12-4 combines with J gene TRBJ2-7; a weak D match, TRBD2 (5 bases). The V end lost 4 bases, the J end lost 5 bases, and 18 bases lay between the germline ends. The CDR3 totals 15 residues. This CDR3 reads CASSSPLRGSHEQYI. CDR3 DNA sequence: TGTGCCAGCAGTTCGCCCCTTCGCGGGTCTCACGAGCAGTACATC.

Worth noting for this clonotype: A read error may account for a junction end that differs from germline. The V call is TRBV11-2, the J call TRBJ2-5; 8 bases are a match to TRBD2. The length of the CDR3 is 18 residues. The germline gives CDR1 SGHAT, CDR2 FQNNGV. CDR3 sequence (DNA): TGTGCCAACAGCCTGCCGGCCGGGACTAGGGGAGCAGAAGAGACCCAGTACTTC. It specifies CANSLPAGTRGAEETQYF.

For this clonotype: One junction end disagrees with the germline gene, perhaps due to a read error. The CDR3 DNA follows: TGTGCTAGCACTTCTCAATCCGGTGAGACCCAGTACTTC. This gives the protein CASTSQSGETQYF. V gene TRBV12-3 or TRBV12-4 combines with J gene TRBJ2-5, with D hard to call. This CDR3 is 13 amino acids long.

This clonotype was counted a few times. Its ends do not fully match the called genes, so a read error is possible. V usage is TRBV4-2 and J usage is TRBJ2-2, with D possibly matching TRBD2 (5 bases). The germline CDR1 and CDR2 sequences are LGHNA and YNFKEQ. There are 16 residues in the CDR3. In nucleotides, the CDR3 is TGTGCTAGCAGCCAAGATCTGAGGGCCAACGCCTGGGAGTTATTTTTC. Its protein is CASSQDLRANAWELFF.

Turning to this clonotype: A much bigger clone sits one base away, suggesting this may be a read error. The chain is built from TRBV2 and TRBJ2-7; 7 bases line up with TRBD2. CDR1 and CDR2 from the germline V gene are SNHLY and FYNNEI. There are 15 residues in the CDR3. Here the CDR3 reads CANSDGGLRSYVQYF. The CDR3, as DNA: TGTGCCAACAGTGATGGGGGACTACGGAGCTATGTGCAGTACTTC.